The clone carrying this TCR beta chain occurred many times. The antigen remains undetermined. Regarding time point: newly diagnosed GD, antithyroid drugs for less than 3 months. The authors made the TCR library using RNA they extracted from PBMCs. Peripheral blood, around 10 milliliters of it, was drawn into EDTA tubes. HTBI primers from iRepertoire and Arm-PCR of CDR3 regions yielded the TCR beta libraries. One entry per CDR3 protein results from TCRdb running MiXCR on the multiplex PCR reads. The repertoire includes under 450,000 distinct CDR3 sequences, roughly 16% of them detected once, and roughly 21% sits in the top ten. The data derive from a study of regulatory T cells in long-lasting Graves disease. In the study overall: Graves' patients diagnosed newly had used antithyroid drugs under 3 months.

Findings and limits, study-wide: Reduced TCR diversity was observed in persistent Graves' patients versus newly diagnosed patients.

The V and J ends lost 3 bases and 8 bases respectively, with 7 bases between them. Germline CDR1 is SEHNR and CDR2 is FQNEAQ (reference sequence). The CDR3 spans 11 residues. Separately, the same data were catalogued under a study of T cells in Graves' hyperthyroidism and ophthalmopathy.

The sample consisted of peripheral blood mononuclear cells (PBMCs), taken at new diagnosis, from a patient treated with antithyroid drugs. This TCR derives from a woman aged 18-29 years with Graves disease. The V gene is TRBV7-9, the J gene TRBJ1-2; unclear D gene. The CDR3 loop is CASSFEWGYTF. CDR3 bases: TGTGCCAGCAGCTTTGAATGGGGCTACACCTTC.